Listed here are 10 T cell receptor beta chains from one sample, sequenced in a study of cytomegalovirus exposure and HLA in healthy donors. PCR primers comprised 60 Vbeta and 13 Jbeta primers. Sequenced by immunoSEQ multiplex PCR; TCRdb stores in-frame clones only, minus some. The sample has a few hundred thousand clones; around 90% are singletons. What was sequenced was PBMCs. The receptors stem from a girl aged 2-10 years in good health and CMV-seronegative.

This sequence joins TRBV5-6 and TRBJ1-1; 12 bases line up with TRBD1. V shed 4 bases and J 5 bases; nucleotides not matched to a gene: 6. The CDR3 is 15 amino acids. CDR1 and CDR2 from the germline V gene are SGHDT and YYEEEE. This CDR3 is CASSRKGQGATEAFF. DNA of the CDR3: TGTGCCAGCAGCCGAAAGGGACAGGGGGCTACTGAAGCTTTCTTT.

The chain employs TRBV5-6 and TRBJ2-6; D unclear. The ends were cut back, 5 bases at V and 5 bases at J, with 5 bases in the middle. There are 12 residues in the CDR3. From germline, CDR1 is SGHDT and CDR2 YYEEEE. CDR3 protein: CASRERANVLTF. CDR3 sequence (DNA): TGTGCCAGCAGGGAGAGGGCCAACGTCCTGACTTTC.

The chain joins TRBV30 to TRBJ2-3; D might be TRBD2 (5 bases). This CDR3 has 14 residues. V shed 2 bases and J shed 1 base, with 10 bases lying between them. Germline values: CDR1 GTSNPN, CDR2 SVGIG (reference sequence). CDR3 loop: CAWSTPGGTDTQYF. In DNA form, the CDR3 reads TGTGCCTGGAGTACCCCCGGGGGCACAGATACGCAGTATTTT.

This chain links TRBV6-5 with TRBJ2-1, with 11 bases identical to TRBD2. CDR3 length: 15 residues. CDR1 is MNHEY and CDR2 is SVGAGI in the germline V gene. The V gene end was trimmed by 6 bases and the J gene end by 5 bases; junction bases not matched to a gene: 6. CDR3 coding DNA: TGTGCCAGCAGATCCGGGACTAGCGGTAACAATGAGCAGTTCTTC. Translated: CASRSGTSGNNEQFF.

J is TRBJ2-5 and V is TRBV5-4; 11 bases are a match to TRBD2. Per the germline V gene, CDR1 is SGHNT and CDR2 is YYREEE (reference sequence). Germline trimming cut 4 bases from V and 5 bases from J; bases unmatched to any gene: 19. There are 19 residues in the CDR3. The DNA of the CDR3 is TGTGCCAGCAGCCCGAGGCTGGTGGTAGCGGGAGGGGCGGGGGAGACCCAGTACTTC. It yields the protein CASSPRLVVAGGAGETQYF.

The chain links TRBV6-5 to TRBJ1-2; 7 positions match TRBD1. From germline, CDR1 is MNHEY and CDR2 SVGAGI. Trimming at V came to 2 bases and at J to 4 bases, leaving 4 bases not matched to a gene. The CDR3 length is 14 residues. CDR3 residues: CASSYGTASYGYTF. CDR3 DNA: TGTGCCAGCAGTTACGGGACAGCGAGCTATGGCTACACCTTC.

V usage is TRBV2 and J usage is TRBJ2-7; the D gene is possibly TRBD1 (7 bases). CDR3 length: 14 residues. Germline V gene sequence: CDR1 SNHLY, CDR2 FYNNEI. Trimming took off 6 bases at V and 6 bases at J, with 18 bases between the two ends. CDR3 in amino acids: CASSSQGQGGEQYF. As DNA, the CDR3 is TGTGCCAGCAGCAGTCAAGGGCAGGGGGGCGAGCAGTACTTC.

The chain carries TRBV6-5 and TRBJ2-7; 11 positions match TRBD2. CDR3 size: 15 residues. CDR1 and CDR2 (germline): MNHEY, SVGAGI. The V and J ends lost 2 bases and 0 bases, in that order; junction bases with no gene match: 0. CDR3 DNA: TGTGCCAGCAGTTACACTAGCGGGAGCTCCTACGAGCAGTACTTC. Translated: CASSYTSGSSYEQYF.

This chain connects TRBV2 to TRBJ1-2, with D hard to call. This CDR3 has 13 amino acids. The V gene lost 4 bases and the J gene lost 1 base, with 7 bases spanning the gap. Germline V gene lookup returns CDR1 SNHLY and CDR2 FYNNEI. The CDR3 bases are TGTGCCAGCAGTGTCGACATTAACTATGGCTACACCTTC. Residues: CASSVDINYGYTF. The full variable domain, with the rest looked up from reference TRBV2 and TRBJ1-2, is EPEVTQTPSHQVTQMGQEVILRCVPISNHLYFYWYRQILGQKVEFLVSFYNNEISEKSEIFDDQFSVERPDGSNFTLKIRSTKLEDSAMYFCASSVDINYGYTFGSGTRLTVV.

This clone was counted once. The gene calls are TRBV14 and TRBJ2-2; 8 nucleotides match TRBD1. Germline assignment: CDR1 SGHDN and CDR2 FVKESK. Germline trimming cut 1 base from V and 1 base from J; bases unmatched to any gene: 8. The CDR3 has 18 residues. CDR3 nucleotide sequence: TGTGCCAGCAGCCAAGGAGAGACAGGGGCAAGGAACACCGGGGAGCTGTTTTTT. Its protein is CASSQGETGARNTGELFF.